Each of the 17 T cell receptor beta chains below was sequenced from the same sample in a study of T cell responses to AZD1222 COVID-19 vaccine. Sequencing used immunoSEQ multiplex PCR; TCRdb keeps in-frame clones, though not all of them. The repertoire has under 150,000 clones, approximately 90% of them found once; the top ten carry under 6.5%. Specimen: peripheral blood, collected 28 days after the second AZD1222 dose. These receptors were collected from an adult who received the AZD1222 COVID-19 vaccine.

This rearrangement joins TRBV27 to TRBJ1-4; a possible D gene is TRBD1 (5 bases). V gave up 5 bases and J gave up 8 bases, with 12 bases separating them. This CDR3 contains 13 residues. Germline CDR1 is MNHEY and CDR2 is SMNVEV (reference sequence). The CDR3 DNA reads TGTGCCAGCAGTCCCAGGGAAGGGGAAAAACTGTTTTTT. It codes for CASSPREGEKLFF.

The chain carries TRBV11-2 and TRBJ1-1; D gene uncertain. V was clipped by 3 bases and J by 6 bases, with 8 bases between them. The CDR3 extends over 12 amino acids. Germline CDR1 reads SGHAT; CDR2 reads FQNNGV. CDR3 DNA: TGTGCCAGCAGCTTGATGGGTCCTGAAGCTTTCTTT. Its protein product is CASSLMGPEAFF.

The chain carries TRBV12-3 or TRBV12-4 and TRBJ1-5, with D hard to call. The V and J ends lost 2 bases and 10 bases respectively, with 9 bases between them. The CDR3 is 12 amino acids. This chain's CDR3 is CASSLTGEPQHF. In nucleotides, the CDR3 is TGTGCCAGCAGTTTAACGGGAGAACCCCAGCATTTT.

This clone appeared a single time. The chain carries TRBV6-5 and TRBJ1-6, with TRBD1 matching over 7 bases. The CDR3 extends over 14 amino acids. Germline loops: CDR1 MNHEY, CDR2 SVGAGI. Unmatched junction bases numbered 8, after V lost 6 bases and J lost 9 bases. The CDR3 loop reads CASRATGVGSPLHF. CDR3 coding DNA: TGTGCCAGCAGAGCCACAGGGGTCGGTTCACCCCTCCACTTT.

Worth noting for this clone: This same CDR3 is encoded by further DNA sequences in the sample. The rearrangement links TRBV4-1 to TRBJ2-1, with 7 bases aligning to TRBD2. The V gene end was trimmed by 1 base and the J gene end by 2 bases; junction bases not matched to a gene: 2. The CDR3 runs to 15 residues. The germline V gene has CDR1 MGHRA and CDR2 YSYEKL. For the CDR3, the DNA is TGCGCCAGCAGCCAAGGTAGCGGGCCCTACAATGAGCAGTTCTTC. This gives the protein CASSQGSGPYNEQFF.

The chain joins TRBV6-1 to TRBJ1-1, with 9 bases aligning to TRBD1. CDR1 and CDR2 from the germline V gene are MNHNS and SASEGT. The CDR3 runs 15 residues. The junction had 8 bases not matched to a gene; V was cut back by 0 bases and J by 9 bases. CDR3 protein: CASSEALQGTGKAFF. For the CDR3, the DNA is TGTGCCAGCAGTGAAGCGCTTCAGGGGACAGGGAAAGCTTTCTTT.

The chain joins TRBV19 to TRBJ2-7; D might be TRBD2 (5 bases). The CDR3 spans 14 residues. Germline V gene data show CDR1 as LNHDA and CDR2 as SQIVND (reference sequence). V lost 7 bases, J lost 3 bases, and 16 bases lay in between. The CDR3 DNA reads as TGTGCCAGTAAACGGGGAGCCCTATACTACGAGCAGTACTTC. It specifies CASKRGALYYEQYF.

The rearrangement links TRBV7-9 to TRBJ2-5; D may be TRBD1 (6 bases). Trimming took 5 bases from V and 2 from J, leaving 18 bases between them. Germline V gives CDR1 SEHNR, CDR2 FQNEAQ (reference sequence). This CDR3 region has 16 residues. CDR3 sequence reads: CASSPGVRTVQETQYF. The CDR3 DNA reads as TGTGCCAGCAGCCCCGGGGTAAGGACAGTTCAAGAGACCCAGTACTTC.

The V gene is TRBV6-1, the J gene TRBJ2-7, with 10 bases aligning to TRBD2. The CDR3 runs 15 residues. With V trimmed by 3 bases and J by 3 bases, 5 bases remained unmatched. Germline CDR1 and CDR2: MNHNS and SASEGT. The CDR3: CASSEVSSGGYEQYF. CDR3 DNA: TGTGCCAGCAGTGAGGTTTCTAGCGGGGGCTACGAGCAGTACTTC.

The V call is TRBV2, the J call TRBJ2-5; 9 bases fit TRBD1. The ends lost 7 bases at V and 2 bases at J; junction bases unmatched: 5. Germline CDR1 reads SNHLY; CDR2 reads FYNNEI. This CDR3 spans 14 amino acids. The CDR3: CASKSTGGQETQYF. CDR3 DNA: TGTGCCAGCAAATCGACAGGGGGGCAAGAGACCCAGTACTTC.

This rearrangement joins TRBV19 to TRBJ1-2; 9 nucleotides align to TRBD1. This CDR3 contains 15 residues. Per the germline V gene, CDR1 is LNHDA and CDR2 is SQIVND (reference sequence). V trimming: 5 bases; J trimming: 9 bases; junction bases outside the gene matches: 13. The CDR3 spells CASSFWDRELDRYTF. In DNA form, the CDR3 reads TGTGCCAGTAGTTTTTGGGACAGGGAACTCGATCGCTACACCTTC.

CDR3 amino acids: CASTAGGQGWLEKLFF. The DNA for the CDR3 is TGTGCCAGCACCGCAGGGGGACAGGGTTGGTTAGAAAAACTGTTTTTT. This chain connects TRBV28 to TRBJ1-4; the match to TRBD1 covers 9 bases. The CDR3 loop spans 16 amino acids. V lost 7 bases, J lost 8 bases, and 14 bases stayed unmatched. CDR1 is MDHEN, CDR2 SYDVKM, per germline.

The rearrangement joins TRBV7-8 to TRBJ1-1, with 7 bases fitting TRBD1. Trimming removed 1 base from V and 7 bases from J; junction bases left unmatched: 3. Per the germline V gene, CDR1 is SGHVS and CDR2 is FQNEAQ. The CDR3 spans 13 residues. The CDR3 reads CASSLVQGREAFF. CDR3 DNA sequence: TGTGCCAGCAGCTTAGTACAGGGGCGTGAAGCTTTCTTT. Using reference TRBV7-8 and TRBJ1-1 for the parts outside the CDR3, the full variable domain is GAGVSQSPRYKVAKRGQDVALRCDPISGHVSLFWYQQALGQGPEFLTYFQNEAQLDKSGLPSDRFFAERPEGSVSTLKIQRTQQEDSAVYLCASSLVQGREAFFGQGTRLTVV.

The J gene is TRBJ1-2, the V gene TRBV7-2; D not resolved. This CDR3 comprises 16 residues. Germline V CDR1 and CDR2: SGHTA, FQGNSA. Trimming removed 5 bases from V and 8 bases from J, with 24 bases in between. CDR3 sequence (DNA): TGTGCCAGCAGCAATTCAGCGACTTTTGGGGTGGGCGGCTACACCTTC. Amino acids: CASSNSATFGVGGYTF.

The chain combines TRBV19 with TRBJ1-1; D ambiguous. The CDR3 contains 15 residues. Trimming cost V 3 bases and J 4 bases, with 15 bases left between them. Germline V lookup: CDR1 LNHDA, CDR2 SQIVND (reference sequence). The CDR3 loop is CASSISTVLATEAFF. The CDR3 region has the DNA TGTGCCAGTAGTATCTCAACAGTCTTAGCCACTGAAGCTTTCTTT.

This chain links TRBV3-1 (or the pseudogene TRBV3-2) with TRBJ2-5; D may be TRBD2 (7 bases). Trimming cost V 3 bases and J 4 bases, with 21 bases left between them. The CDR3 runs 17 residues. The germline CDR1 and CDR2 sequences are LGHDT and YNNKEL (reference sequence). CDR3 in DNA: TGTGCCAGCAGCCACCTGTCTAGGGGGGGGCCACGAGAGACCCAGTACTTC. Translating gives CASSHLSRGGPRETQYF.

This rearrangement joins TRBV7-2 to TRBJ1-2; no definite D call. Germline loops: CDR1 SGHTA, CDR2 FQGNSA. CDR3 size: 16 residues. V was clipped by 2 bases and J by 7 bases, with 20 bases between them. In DNA form, the CDR3 reads TGTGCCAGCAGCTTACTGGGTCCGTCGCTTTCGGGTGGCTACACCTTC. Protein product: CASSLLGPSLSGGYTF.